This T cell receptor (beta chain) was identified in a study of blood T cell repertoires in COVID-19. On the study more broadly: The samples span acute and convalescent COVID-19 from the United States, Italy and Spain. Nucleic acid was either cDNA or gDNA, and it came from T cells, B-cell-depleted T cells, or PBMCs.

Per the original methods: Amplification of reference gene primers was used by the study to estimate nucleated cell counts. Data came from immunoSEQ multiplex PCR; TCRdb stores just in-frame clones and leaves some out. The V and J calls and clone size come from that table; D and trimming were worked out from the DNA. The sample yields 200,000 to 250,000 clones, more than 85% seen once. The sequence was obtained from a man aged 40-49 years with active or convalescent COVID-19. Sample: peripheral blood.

The CDR3: CASSVQVKTGELFF. In DNA form, the CDR3 reads TGTGCCAGTAGTGTTCAGGTTAAGACCGGGGAGCTGTTTTTT. The genes are TRBV19 and TRBJ2-2; no reliable D call. V was cut by 5 bases and J by 5 bases, with 12 bases left in between. The CDR3 runs to 14 residues. CDR1 and CDR2 from the germline V gene are LNHDA and SQIVND (reference sequence).